The TCR beta chain described here comes from a study of T cell responses to AZD1222 COVID-19 vaccine. General study points: Only after the peak T cell response were repertoires sampled. Baseline seropositives among AZD1222 recipients totaled only five or six. White British people made up most donors, females outnumbered males, and clonal diversity was possibly underestimated.

Clones were read by immunoSEQ multiplex PCR, and TCRdb kept only the in-frame ones, dropping some. The data show fewer than 130,000 clones, 92% seen once. About this clone itself: Its matching antigen is unknown.

Germline values: CDR1 SGHTA, CDR2 FQGTGA. The CDR3 is 13 amino acids. V was clipped by 5 bases and J by 1 base, with 8 bases between them. The chain couples TRBV7-3 to TRBJ1-1; D might be TRBD1 (5 bases). The receptor comes from an adult in good health. Material: peripheral blood, obtained on day 0 of AZD1222 vaccination. DNA for the CDR3: TGTGCCAGCAGCGCAGACAGGAACACTGAAGCTTTCTTT. The encoded protein is CASSADRNTEAFF.